Included here is one T cell receptor (beta chain) sequence, with context. Its target is unknown. Each CDR3 protein is one row after TCRdb ran MiXCR on the reads. The sample comprises around 770,000 distinct CDR3 sequences, about 28% of which are singletons, and about 12% rests with the top ten. The sample belongs to a study of T cell repertoires in cytomegalovirus infection. CDR3 length: 15 residues. Between the trimmed V and J ends, which lost 3 bases and 5 bases, there was a span of 13 bases. General study results and limits: CMV carriers having the relevant HLA were flagged by cumulative public TCR beta family frequency.

This TCR came from a human donor in good health (CMV status not recorded). Some clones in this sample may be carry-over from other donors' samples. Sequenced here: cultured CD8+ T cells from PBMCs, sampled from culture after CMV antigen stimulation. The genes are TRBV12-3 or TRBV12-4 and TRBJ2-2; maybe TRBD2 (7 bases). The CDR3 reads CASSLGGPRTGELFF. The DNA for the CDR3 is TGTGCCAGCAGTTTGGGGGGGCCGAGGACCGGGGAGCTGTTTTTT.